This is a list of T cell receptor beta chains from one sample in a study of T cell repertoires in cytomegalovirus infection. Their cognate antigens are unknown. Each CDR3 protein gets one entry after TCRdb re-called the reads with MiXCR. The sample records about 150,000 distinct CDR3 sequences, about 32% being singletons. The sample was CD8+ T cells from cultured PBMCs, taken from culture after CMV antigen stimulation. Source of these receptors: a human donor in good health (CMV status not recorded). Some clones in this sample may be carry-over from other donors' samples. The CDR3 runs from the conserved cysteine through the conserved F or W. Fields, in order: V gene, clone size, J gene, D gene, CDR3 length, CDR3 protein, CDR3 DNA. The D gene is left open where the match is weak. The size of a clone is reported for some rows only, either as once, few or many, or as a class for expanded clones.

TRBV7-6,NA,TRBJ1-6,TRBD1,16,CASSLLGGFLDSPLHF,TGTGCTAGCAGCTTACTAGGGGGCTTTTTGGATTCACCCCTCCACTTT
TRBV5-4,few,TRBJ2-1,NA,9,CAGDNEQFF,TGTGCCGGAGACAATGAGCAGTTCTTC
TRBV2,NA,TRBJ1-5,TRBD1,15,CASSAGTASNQPQHF,TGTGCCAGCAGTGCCGGGACAGCCTCCAATCAGCCCCAGCATTTT
TRBV6-5,NA,TRBJ1-1,NA,18,CASRALMGPRRRNTEAFF,TGTGCCAGCAGGGCTCTGATGGGGCCCCGACGGCGGAACACTGAAGCTTTCTTT
TRBV24-1,NA,TRBJ2-5,NA,14,CATSDLGVGETQYF,TGTGCCACCAGTGATTTAGGGGTCGGGGAGACCCAGTACTTC
TRBV7-6,NA,TRBJ2-3,NA,16,CASSPRLSFSTDTQYF,TGTGCCAGCAGTCCCCGACTTTCCTTTAGCACAGATACGCAGTATTTT
TRBV19,NA,TRBJ2-1,NA,13,CASSLARGNEQFF,TGTGCCAGTAGTCTAGCAAGGGGGAATGAGCAGTTCTTC
TRBV6-5,NA,TRBJ2-6,NA,17,CASTTGRVDSGANVLTF,TGTGCCAGCACCACGGGCAGAGTCGACTCTGGGGCCAACGTCCTGACTTTC
TRBV19,NA,TRBJ1-2,TRBD1,14,CASSMDLGGHGYTF,TGTGCCAGTAGTATGGACTTAGGGGGCCACGGCTACACCTTC
TRBV20-1,few,TRBJ1-3,TRBD1,13,CSARDGTGAIIYF,TGCAGTGCTAGAGATGGGACAGGGGCCATCATATATTTT
TRBV7-8,few,TRBJ2-7,NA,16,CASSLEASAGSYEQYF,TGTGCCAGCAGCTTAGAGGCTAGCGCAGGAAGCTACGAGCAGTACTTC
TRBV20-1,many,TRBJ1-4,NA,12,CSASRLDEKLFF,TGCAGTGCTAGCCGACTGGATGAAAAACTGTTTTTT
TRBV5-8,NA,TRBJ2-7,NA,12,CASSYQGPEQYF,TGTGCCAGCAGCTACCAAGGGCCCGAGCAGTACTTC
TRBV27,NA,TRBJ2-3,TRBD2,14,CASSPGGPRDTQYF,TGTGCCAGCAGCCCGGGGGGGCCAAGAGATACGCAGTATTTT
TRBV7-9,many,TRBJ1-2,NA,14,CASSLGEIFYGYTF,TGTGCCAGCAGCTTAGGAGAGATATTCTATGGCTACACCTTC
TRBV12-5,few,TRBJ2-7,NA,14,CASAWNPVGYEQYF,TGTGCTAGTGCCTGGAACCCAGTGGGCTACGAGCAGTACTTC
TRBV7-6,few,TRBJ2-2,TRBD2,17,CASSSGGGEANTGELFF,TGTGCCAGCAGCTCCGGTGGGGGGGAGGCGAACACCGGGGAGCTGTTTTTT
TRBV7-8,many,TRBJ2-1,NA,12,CASFYSYNEQFF,TGTGCCAGCTTTTATTCCTACAATGAGCAGTTCTTC
TRBV6-1,many,TRBJ1-6,NA,15,CASSFRQRGNSPLHF,TGTGCCAGCAGTTTTAGACAGCGAGGTAATTCACCCCTCCACTTT
TRBV13,NA,TRBJ1-4,NA,16,CASSSPTELGGEKLFF,TGTGCCAGCAGCTCACCGACGGAGTTGGGAGGAGAAAAACTGTTTTTT
TRBV18,many,TRBJ2-5,NA,12,CASSPRGGTQYF,TGTGCCAGCTCACCTAGGGGAGGGACCCAGTACTTC
TRBV28,NA,TRBJ2-2,TRBD1,15,CASSSPDRGPGELFF,TGTGCCAGCAGTTCCCCGGACAGGGGGCCCGGGGAGCTGTTTTTT
TRBV28,NA,TRBJ1-2,NA,14,CASSLSWVNYGYTF,TGTGCCAGCAGTTTATCTTGGGTGAACTATGGCTACACCTTC
TRBV5-1,NA,TRBJ2-3,NA,15,CASSSLGVSTDTQYF,TGCGCCAGCAGCTCACTGGGAGTCAGCACAGATACGCAGTATTTT
TRBV13,many,TRBJ1-1,NA,15,CASSPRVFMNTEAFF,TGTGCCAGCAGCCCCAGGGTTTTTATGAACACTGAAGCTTTCTTT
TRBV7-2,many,TRBJ2-1,NA,14,CASSLGQGGYEQFF,TGTGCCAGCAGCTTAGGGCAGGGGGGATATGAGCAGTTCTTC
TRBV29-1,once,TRBJ1-1,TRBD1,11,CSVLGGDEAFF,TGCAGCGTTCTAGGGGGCGATGAAGCTTTCTTT
TRBV28,once,TRBJ2-7,NA,14,CASSPTGIQDEQYF,TGTGCCAGCAGCCCAACCGGGATCCAGGACGAGCAGTACTTC
TRBV28,few,TRBJ2-3,TRBD1,15,CASSSGQGHADTQYF,TGTGCCAGCAGTTCTGGACAGGGACACGCAGATACGCAGTATTTT
TRBV6-1,NA,TRBJ2-2,NA,11,CATGLTWELFF,TGTGCCACCGGCTTGACATGGGAGCTGTTTTTT
TRBV7-6,many,TRBJ2-7,NA,15,CASSAAVGGTYEQYF,TGTGCCAGCAGCGCCGCCGTGGGGGGTACCTACGAGCAGTACTTC
TRBV7-6,NA,TRBJ2-2,NA,15,CASSRRDLRTGELFF,TGTGCCAGCAGCCGACGGGACCTGCGGACCGGGGAGCTGTTTTTT
TRBV7-9,NA,TRBJ2-7,NA,14,CASSSNRDNYEQYF,TGTGCCAGCAGCTCGAACCGGGACAACTACGAGCAGTACTTC
TRBV5-1,few,TRBJ1-1,TRBD1,14,CASSPRTGGTEAFF,TGCGCCAGCAGCCCGCGGACAGGGGGCACTGAAGCTTTCTTT
TRBV7-9,NA,TRBJ2-1,TRBD2,15,CASSWGLNTYNEQFF,TGTGCCAGCAGCTGGGGACTAAATACTTACAATGAGCAGTTCTTC